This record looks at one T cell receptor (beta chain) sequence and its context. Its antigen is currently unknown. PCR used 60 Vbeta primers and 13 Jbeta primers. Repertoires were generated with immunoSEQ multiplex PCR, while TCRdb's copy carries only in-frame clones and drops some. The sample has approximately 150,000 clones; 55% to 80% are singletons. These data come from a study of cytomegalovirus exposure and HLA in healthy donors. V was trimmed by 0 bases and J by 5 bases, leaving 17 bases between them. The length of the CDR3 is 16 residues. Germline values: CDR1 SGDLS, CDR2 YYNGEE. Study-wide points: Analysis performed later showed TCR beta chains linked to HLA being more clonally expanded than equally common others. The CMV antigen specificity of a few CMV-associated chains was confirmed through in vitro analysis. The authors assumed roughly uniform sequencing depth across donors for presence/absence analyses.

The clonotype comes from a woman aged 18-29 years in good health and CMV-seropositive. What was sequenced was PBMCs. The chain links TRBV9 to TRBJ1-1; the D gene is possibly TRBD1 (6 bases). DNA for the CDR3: TGTGCCAGCAGCGTAGATGGACAGTGGTCGGGTACTGAAGCTTTCTTT. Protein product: CASSVDGQWSGTEAFF.